This T cell receptor (beta chain) was recorded in a study of blood T cell repertoires in COVID-19 (dated by TCRdb to 2020 to 2022). In the study overall: Collaborator samples came from the United States, Italy and Spain and covered acute and convalescent phases of COVID-19. The dataset comprised deeply sampled blood TCRbeta repertoires from subjects exposed to, actively infected with, or recovered from COVID-19. A de-identified subject ID, COVID-19 status, age in years and sex were almost always included in the sample metadata. The prospective study material was composed of cDNA or gDNA derived from T cells, B-cell-depleted T cells, or PBMCs. HLA class I and class II types, where available, came from metadata supplied by the sample provider rather than from assay-based typing. The repertoires were released in a freely available public database meant as a resource for research on the immune response to SARS-CoV-2. The samples were drawn from the first 160 participants of the ongoing ImmuneRACE study and from under 1,500 subjects provided by 6 global collaborators.

General findings and caveats noted by the study authors: The amount of clinical and demographic metadata varied by source and participant and was provided uncurated.

The immunoSEQ Assay, a bias-controlled multiplex PCR, was used to amplify TCRbeta CDR3 regions from genomic DNA. Concerning the study's data processing: Nucleated cell counts per sample were estimated from amplification of reference gene primers within the assay. To quantify the absolute abundance of each unique TCRbeta CDR3 rearrangement, sequence reads were collapsed and filtered. For each sample, productive Simpson clonality was calculated as the square root of Simpson's diversity index over productive rearrangements. TCRdb obtained this table from immuneACCESS and retained in-frame rearrangements with V and J assigned. These tables miss some clones; where compared with another copy, unresolved V genes account for less than half of the shortfall, and the remainder is unexplained. D and trimming were read from the DNA, whereas the V and J calls and clone size are those reported in that table. This sample has just under 65,000 clones in its table, and around 80% of those were observed once. The ten largest clones take up approximately 15% of the sample.

The CDR3 measures 13 amino acids from cysteine to phenylalanine. The kept DNA is CDR3 alone, 39 bases in frame from the first base. The V end loses 6 bases and the J end loses 7 bases, and a stretch of 16 bases separates them. The germline V gene (reference sequence) yields MNHEY for CDR1 and SMNVEV for CDR2. One collaborating source in Seattle enrolled patients while the patients were actively infected and followed the patients over time throughout the course of disease. Collaborating institutions collected whole blood in K2EDTA tubes following their own protocols. For TCRbeta analysis, collaborators shipped samples as frozen whole blood, isolated PBMCs, or DNA extracted from either of those sample types. As for this clone: Its specific antigen is unknown. Within one base of it there is no much larger clone, and no base qualities were kept.

The V gene is TRBV27 and the J gene is TRBJ2-7, with TRBD2 perhaps the D gene, on 6 matching bases. Sequencing was done on a sample of peripheral blood. The TCR comes from a man aged 55-75 years with COVID-19, enrolled during active disease. The DNA sequence reads TGTGCCAGCAGCATGACTAGTGCGGAGGAGCAGTACTTC. Its protein product is CASSMTSAEEQYF.